This T cell receptor beta chain emerged from a study of CD8+ T cells in alopecia areata. Points on this clone: As yet, its antigen is unknown.

The CDR3 length is 16 residues. The V and J ends lost 5 bases and 1 base, in that order; junction bases with no gene match: 3. Germline assignment: CDR1 SGHTA and CDR2 FQGNSA. RNA extraction was followed by reverse transcription into cDNA, which acted as the sequencing template. Sequenced by immunoSEQ multiplex PCR; TCRdb stores in-frame clones only, minus some. Among about 120,000 clones listed, 53% were seen once. Treatment defined: oral pan-JAK inhibitor, 5-10 mg twice daily. Study outcomes and limitations: There were many expanded lesional clones persisting in scalp and blood during tofacitinib. Sequencing of scalp samples also includes resident alphabeta T cells from normal skin.

The specimen was CD4+ T cells sorted from blood, collected at week 4, from a patient treated with tofacitinib. The sequence derives from a human donor with alopecia areata. The V gene is TRBV7-2, the J gene TRBJ2-7; TRBD2 agrees at 15 bases. The CDR3 DNA reads TGTGCCAGCAGCAGTGGACTAGCGGGGGGGTCCTACGAGCAGTACTTC. The encoded protein is CASSSGLAGGSYEQYF.